The 8 T cell receptor beta chains below come from one sample, sequenced in a study of a mutant IDH1 vaccine in newly diagnosed glioma. As for time point: week 47, end of study. The study gave 300 ug of mutant IDH1 20-mer peptide per vaccine dose, with topical imiquimod. No antigen has been identified for these receptors. Sequencing used immunoSEQ multiplex PCR; TCRdb keeps in-frame clones, though not all of them. The sample lists roughly 51,000 clones, 70% to 85% occurring once. The sample in question was PBMCs, obtained from a glioma patient whose treatment included an IDH1 peptide vaccine. The receptors here all came from a woman between 25 and 40 years old with glioma. Some clones in this sample may be carry-over from other donors' samples.

The rearrangement uses TRBV29-1 and TRBJ2-7; 8 nucleotides match TRBD2. Losses at the gene ends were 4 bases for V and 0 bases for J; bases not matched to a gene: 8. CDR1 is SQVTM, CDR2 ANQGSEA, per germline. The CDR3 sequence is 15 residues long. The CDR3 sequence: CSVVGLAGISYEQYF. For the CDR3, the DNA is TGCAGCGTTGTGGGGCTAGCGGGCATCTCCTACGAGCAGTACTTC.

This clone came up a few times. The chain employs TRBV2 and TRBJ1-1; no clear D. The CDR3 runs to 15 residues. The germline V gene has CDR1 SNHLY and CDR2 FYNNEI. V was clipped by 7 bases and J by 5 bases, with 20 bases between them. CDR3 in amino acids: CASNGLSHKRTEAFF. In nucleotides, the CDR3 is TGTGCCAGCAATGGCCTCTCCCACAAACGAACTGAAGCTTTCTTT.

The V call is TRBV6-6, the J call TRBJ2-3; no clear D. The V end lost 6 bases, the J end lost 2 bases, and 6 bases lay between the germline ends. This CDR3 has 12 residues. Looked up from germline, CDR1 is MNHNY and CDR2 is SVGAGI (reference sequence). CDR3 protein: CASSTNTDTQYF. The CDR3 region has the DNA TGTGCCAGCAGCACCAACACAGATACGCAGTATTTT.

This clone came up a few times. The chain recombines TRBV21-1 with TRBJ2-1. TRBV21-1 is termed a pseudogene. This CDR3 has 14 amino acids. The CDR3 protein is CASSKCSPYNEQFF. CDR3 nucleotides: TGTGCCAGCAGCAAATGCTCTCCTTATAATGAGCAGTTCTTC.

The chain recombines TRBV2 with TRBJ1-2, with 8 bases fitting TRBD1. Germline lookup yields CDR1 SNHLY and CDR2 FYNNEI. V lost 5 bases, J lost 4 bases, and 3 bases stayed unmatched. The CDR3 contains 13 residues. CDR3 in DNA: TGTGCCAGCAGTCTCAGGGGGCCCTATGGCTACACCTTC. It specifies CASSLRGPYGYTF. The full variable domain, with the rest looked up from reference TRBV2 and TRBJ1-2, is EPEVTQTPSHQVTQMGQEVILRCVPISNHLYFYWYRQILGQKVEFLVSFYNNEISEKSEIFDDQFSVERPDGSNFTLKIRSTKLEDSAMYFCASSLRGPYGYTFGSGTRLTVV.

This clone was seen once. The chain recombines TRBV6-5 with TRBJ1-1, with 7 nucleotides matching TRBD1. After removal of 4 bases from V and 4 bases from J, the junction contained 6 bases not matched to a gene. Germline CDR1 is MNHEY and CDR2 is SVGAGI. This CDR3 is 14 amino acids long. The CDR3 loop is CASSSYRGGTEAFF. CDR3 sequence (DNA): TGTGCCAGCAGTTCGTACAGGGGTGGCACTGAAGCTTTCTTT.

CDR3 DNA sequence: TGTGCCAGTAGTTCGCCCGACCGGGGAGAGACCCAGTACTTC. Its protein product is CASSSPDRGETQYF. The chain joins TRBV19 to TRBJ2-5; a possible D gene is TRBD2 (5 bases). In germline, CDR1 is LNHDA, CDR2 SQIVND (reference sequence). CDR3 length: 14 amino acids. The V end was cut by 5 bases, the J end by 4 bases, with 14 bases between.

The rearrangement links TRBV5-4 to TRBJ2-2; the D gene is possibly TRBD1 (6 bases). V was clipped by 0 bases and J by 6 bases, with 9 bases between them. Per germline, CDR1 SGHNT and CDR2 YYREEE (reference sequence). This CDR3 has 14 amino acids. CDR3 region: CASSLGPGAGELFF. The CDR3 coding sequence is TGTGCCAGCAGCTTGGGCCCAGGGGCCGGGGAGCTGTTTTTT.